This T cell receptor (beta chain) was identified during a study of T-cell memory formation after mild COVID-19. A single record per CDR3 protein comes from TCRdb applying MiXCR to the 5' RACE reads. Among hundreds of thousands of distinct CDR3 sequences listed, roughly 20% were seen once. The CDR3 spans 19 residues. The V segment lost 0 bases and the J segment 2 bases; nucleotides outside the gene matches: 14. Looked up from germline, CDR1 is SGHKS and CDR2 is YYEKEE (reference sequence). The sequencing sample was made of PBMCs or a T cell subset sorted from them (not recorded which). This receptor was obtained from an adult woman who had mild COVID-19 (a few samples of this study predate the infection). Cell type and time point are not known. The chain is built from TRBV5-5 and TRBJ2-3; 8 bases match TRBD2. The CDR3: CASSLALAGLAPNTDTQYF. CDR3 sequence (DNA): TGTGCCAGCAGCTTGGCCTTAGCGGGATTAGCCCCAAACACAGATACGCAGTATTTT.